This T cell receptor beta chain was identified in a study of control samples from healthy donors and cancer patients. This CDR3 spans 17 amino acids. Clones were sequenced by immunoSEQ multiplex PCR, and TCRdb holds only the in-frame ones, with some missing. The table includes tens of thousands of clones, 87% detected once. This sequence originates from a man aged 55 to 70 with head and neck cancer. Sequenced input: PBMCs. The genes are TRBV21-1 and TRBJ2-5; the tabulated D call, TRBD1, remains unverified against the DNA. TRBV21-1 is classified as a pseudogene. The CDR3 here is CASRQLLRTGSQETQYF. CDR3 nucleotides: TGTGCCAGCAGGCAATTACTCAGGACAGGTTCCCAAGAGACCCAGTACTTC.